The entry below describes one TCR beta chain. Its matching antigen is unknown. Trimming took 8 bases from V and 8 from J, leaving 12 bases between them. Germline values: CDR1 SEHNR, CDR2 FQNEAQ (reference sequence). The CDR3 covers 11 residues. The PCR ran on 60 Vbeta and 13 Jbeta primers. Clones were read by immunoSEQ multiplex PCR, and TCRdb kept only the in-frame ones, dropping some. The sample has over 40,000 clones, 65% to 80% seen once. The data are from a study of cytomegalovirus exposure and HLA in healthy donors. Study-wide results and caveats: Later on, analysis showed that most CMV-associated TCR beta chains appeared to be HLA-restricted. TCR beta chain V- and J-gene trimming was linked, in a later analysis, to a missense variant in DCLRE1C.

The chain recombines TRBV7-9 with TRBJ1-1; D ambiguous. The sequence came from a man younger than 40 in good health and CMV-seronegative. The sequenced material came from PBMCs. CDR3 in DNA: TGTGCCAGCCGTTACGGAGGGGAAGCTTTCTTT. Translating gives CASRYGGEAFF. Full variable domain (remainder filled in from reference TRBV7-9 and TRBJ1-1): DTGVSQNPRHKITKRGQNVTFRCDPISEHNRLYWYRQTLGQGPEFLTYFQNEAQLEKSRLLSDRFSAERPKGSFSTLEIQRTEQGDSAMYLCASRYGGEAFFGQGTRLTVV.